The 30 T cell receptor beta chains presented below share a single source sample, sequenced in a study of blood T cell repertoires in COVID-19. This table comes from immunoSEQ multiplex PCR, and its TCRdb copy is limited to in-frame clones, with some not included. The sample contains about 140,000 clones, over 75% of which appear only once. The material sequenced was peripheral blood. Receptors were obtained from a human donor in a cohort sampled during active COVID-19.

This clone turned up a few times. The chain recombines TRBV18 with TRBJ1-5, with D tentatively TRBD1 (5 bases). The ends were cut back, 3 bases at V and 2 bases at J, with 14 bases in the middle. Germline V gene sequence: CDR1 KGHSH, CDR2 LQKENI. The CDR3 loop spans 16 amino acids. The CDR3 region is CASSPFGTGGNQPQHF. The CDR3 DNA sequence: TGTGCCAGCTCACCGTTCGGGACTGGGGGCAATCAGCCCCAGCATTTT.

This sequence joins TRBV11-3 and TRBJ2-5, with 10 bases that match TRBD2. The CDR3 is 16 residues long. The ends lost 5 bases at V and 0 bases at J; junction bases unmatched: 6. The germline V gene encodes CDR1 SGHNT and CDR2 YENEEA. The DNA for the CDR3 is TGTGCCAGCAGCCACGGGACTAGCGCGTACCAAGAGACCCAGTACTTC. Protein product: CASSHGTSAYQETQYF.

The table lists this clone with a count of one. The V gene is TRBV7-3, the J gene TRBJ2-1, with 8 positions matching TRBD2. V shed 0 bases and J 4 bases; nucleotides not matched to a gene: 5. This CDR3 spans 16 amino acids. Germline V gene lookup returns CDR1 SGHTA and CDR2 FQGTGA. CDR3 bases: TGTGCCAGCAGCTTAACCGGGGGGGCTCCGTACAATGAGCAGTTCTTC. Its protein is CASSLTGGAPYNEQFF.

This chain connects TRBV6-5 to TRBJ1-2; D not resolved. The CDR3 has 13 amino acids. The germline V and J ends were trimmed by 9 bases and 7 bases, with 18 bases remaining between them. Germline V gene lookup returns CDR1 MNHEY and CDR2 SVGAGI. This CDR3 reads CASAARAAGGYTF. In nucleotides, the CDR3 is TGTGCCAGTGCCGCGAGGGCCGCCGGTGGCTACACCTTC.

The gene calls are TRBV5-4 and TRBJ2-1; 7 bases fit TRBD2. This CDR3 contains 14 residues. The germline V gene encodes CDR1 SGHNT and CDR2 YYREEE (reference sequence). V shed 2 bases, J shed 5 bases, and the junction held 4 bases outside the gene matches. Here the CDR3 reads CASSLSGANNEQFF. CDR3 DNA: TGTGCCAGCAGCTTAAGCGGGGCAAACAATGAGCAGTTCTTC.

The chain combines TRBV28 with TRBJ1-1; possible D gene TRBD1, 5 bases. This CDR3 spans 11 amino acids. Trimming left V 6 bases short and J 8 bases short, with 10 bases between. CDR1 MDHEN and CDR2 SYDVKM come from the germline V gene. The DNA for the CDR3 is TGTGCCAGCAGCCGCGACAGCGAAGCTTTCTTT. Its translation is CASSRDSEAFF.

This clone was observed once. The CDR3 nucleotides are TGTGCCAGCAGCTTGACAGTTCAAGAGACCCAGTACTTC. Translated: CASSLTVQETQYF. The chain joins TRBV7-3 to TRBJ2-5; D may be TRBD1 (5 bases). Between the trimmed V and J ends, which lost 3 bases and 2 bases, there was a span of 7 bases. The CDR3 sequence is 13 residues long. Germline V gene sequence: CDR1 SGHTA, CDR2 FQGTGA.

The V gene is TRBV7-8, the J gene TRBJ2-5, with D possibly being TRBD2 (5 bases). The CDR3 runs 16 residues. Germline V gene sequence: CDR1 SGHVS, CDR2 FQNEAQ. Trimming stripped 2 bases from V and 5 bases from J, with 18 bases between. CDR3 sequence reads: CASSLKASWRGETQYF. CDR3 nucleotides: TGTGCCAGCAGCTTAAAGGCTAGTTGGAGAGGGGAGACCCAGTACTTC.

This chain uses TRBV9 with TRBJ2-5; 7 bases are shared with TRBD1. This CDR3 spans 14 amino acids. V was clipped by 4 bases and J by 3 bases; unmatched bases: 6. Germline V CDR1 and CDR2: SGDLS, YYNGEE. CDR3 region: CASSSGQVEETQYF. Written as DNA, the CDR3 is TGTGCCAGCAGCTCCGGACAGGTTGAAGAGACCCAGTACTTC.

This clone was observed once. The rearrangement links TRBV3-1 (or the pseudogene TRBV3-2) to TRBJ2-5; 9 bases align to TRBD2. The length of the CDR3 is 14 residues. With 2 bases clipped from V and 7 bases from J, the junction kept 5 bases outside the gene matches. CDR1 LGHDT and CDR2 YNNKEL come from the germline V gene (reference sequence). The CDR3 protein is CASSQIAGAATQYF. CDR3 DNA: TGTGCCAGCAGCCAAATAGCGGGAGCGGCGACCCAGTACTTC.

This clone has a count of ten or more. The J gene is TRBJ2-2, the V gene TRBV19; D is possibly TRBD1 (6 bases). This CDR3 spans 14 amino acids. CDR1 and CDR2 from the germline V gene are LNHDA and SQIVND (reference sequence). Trimming removed 5 bases at V and 4 bases at J, with 11 bases between. Here the CDR3 reads CASSFGQSTGELFF. The CDR3 region has the DNA TGTGCCAGTAGTTTCGGACAGTCCACCGGGGAGCTGTTTTTT.

As DNA, the CDR3 is TGTGCCTGGAGTGCTAGCGGGGCCTTCTACAATGAGCAGTTCTTC. Amino acid sequence: CAWSASGAFYNEQFF. The J gene is TRBJ2-1, the V gene TRBV30, with 9 bases lining up with TRBD2. Germline V CDR1 and CDR2: GTSNPN, SVGIG (reference sequence). CDR3 size: 15 residues. Trimming cost V 1 base and J 3 bases; bases outside gene matches: 4.

This clone was seen once. The V and J genes are TRBV28 and TRBJ2-4; D call uncertain. The germline V and J ends were trimmed by 4 bases and 0 bases, with 16 bases remaining between them. This CDR3 is 17 amino acids long. Germline CDR1 and CDR2: MDHEN and SYDVKM. The CDR3 here is CASSSSKGRVAKNIQYF. Written as DNA, the CDR3 is TGTGCCAGCAGTTCGAGTAAAGGTCGGGTAGCCAAAAACATTCAGTACTTC.

This clone was picked up a small number of times. The chain is built from TRBV28 and TRBJ1-2, with 9 positions matching TRBD1. V was pared by 3 bases and J by 5 bases, with 7 bases of the junction left unmatched. The CDR3 spans 15 residues. CDR1 is MDHEN and CDR2 is SYDVKM in the germline V gene. The CDR3 spells CASSFATGGFYGYTF. CDR3 nucleotide sequence: TGTGCCAGCAGTTTCGCGACAGGGGGTTTTTATGGCTACACCTTC.

The J gene is TRBJ2-7, the V gene TRBV7-2; TRBD2 matches 10 bases. This CDR3 comprises 15 residues. Germline CDR1 and CDR2: SGHTA and FQGNSA. J lost 5 bases, V lost 1 base, and 5 bases had no gene match. CDR3 protein: CASSLESGRADEQYF. For the CDR3, the DNA is TGTGCCAGCAGCTTAGAGAGCGGGAGGGCGGACGAGCAGTACTTC.

This clone has just one count. This sequence joins TRBV19 and TRBJ2-1, with 8 bases lining up with TRBD2. This CDR3 has 16 amino acids. V lost 5 bases, J lost 4 bases, and 10 bases stayed unmatched. In germline, CDR1 is LNHDA, CDR2 SQIVND (reference sequence). In nucleotides, the CDR3 is TGTGCCAGTAGTCCCAATCCGGGACTAGAATACAATGAGCAGTTCTTC. Amino acids: CASSPNPGLEYNEQFF.

The chain is built from TRBV12-3 or TRBV12-4 and TRBJ2-1, with D possibly TRBD2 on 6 matching bases. V was pared by 7 bases and J by 7 bases, with 14 bases between. CDR3 length equals 13 residues. The CDR3 DNA sequence: TGTGCCAGCACCCCGGGGGTGGAGAATGAGCAGTTCTTC. Protein: CASTPGVENEQFF.

This clone has more than one count but fewer than ten. This sequence joins TRBV19 and TRBJ2-7; D may be TRBD2 (5 bases). Between the trimmed V and J ends, which lost 3 bases and 3 bases, there was a span of 9 bases. The CDR3 is 13 amino acids. Germline V gives CDR1 LNHDA, CDR2 SQIVND (reference sequence). CDR3 coding DNA: TGTGCCAGTAGTATTAGGGAGTTCTACGAGCAGTACTTC. Translated, it gives CASSIREFYEQYF.

The V and J genes are TRBV29-1 and TRBJ2-3; 11 bases agree with TRBD1. Looked up from germline, CDR1 is SQVTM and CDR2 is ANQGSEA. This CDR3 is 15 amino acids long. The J segment lost 9 bases and the V segment lost 7 bases, leaving 15 bases of the junction unmatched. CDR3 sequence reads: CSATGGTGGTRTQYF. Written as DNA, the CDR3 is TGCAGCGCTACCGGGGGGACAGGGGGAACGCGGACGCAGTATTTT.

This clone was found a few times. This chain links TRBV2 with TRBJ1-2; D might be TRBD1 (5 bases). This CDR3 contains 12 residues. Trimming took off 6 bases at V and 5 bases at J, with 10 bases between the two ends. Looked up from germline, CDR1 is SNHLY and CDR2 is FYNNEI. The CDR3 is CASSREAYGYTF. The CDR3 DNA is TGTGCCAGCAGCAGGGAAGCGTATGGCTACACCTTC. Supplemented by reference TRBV2 and TRBJ1-2, the full variable domain reads EPEVTQTPSHQVTQMGQEVILRCVPISNHLYFYWYRQILGQKVEFLVSFYNNEISEKSEIFDDQFSVERPDGSNFTLKIRSTKLEDSAMYFCASSREAYGYTFGSGTRLTVV.

The chain couples TRBV4-1 to TRBJ1-3; a possible D gene is TRBD1 (6 bases). Trimming left V 4 bases short and J 5 bases short, with 18 bases between. The CDR3 length is 16 residues. In germline, CDR1 is MGHRA, CDR2 YSYEKL. CDR3 protein: CASSLEWAGERNTIYF. The CDR3 coding sequence is TGCGCCAGCAGCCTTGAATGGGCAGGGGAAAGAAACACCATATATTTT.

On this clone: This CDR3 is also generated by other DNA sequences in the sample. This chain uses TRBV27 with TRBJ2-2, with 10 bases that match TRBD2. The J segment lost 3 bases and the V segment lost 0 bases, leaving 1 base of the junction unmatched. CDR3 length: 16 residues. From germline, CDR1 is MNHEY and CDR2 SMNVEV (reference sequence). CDR3 coding DNA: TGTGCCAGCAGTTTATCAGCGGGAGGGGACACCGGGGAGCTGTTTTTT. Protein sequence: CASSLSAGGDTGELFF.

The chain joins TRBV6-5 to TRBJ2-5, with D tentatively TRBD2 (6 bases). Germline V gives CDR1 MNHEY, CDR2 SVGAGI. Trimming took 8 bases from V and 7 from J, leaving 17 bases between them. The CDR3 is 13 amino acids. Here the CDR3 DNA reads TGTGCCAGCGGGGTCGGGGGTCCGGGGACCCAGTACTTC. Its translation: CASGVGGPGTQYF.

This sequence joins TRBV3-1 (or the pseudogene TRBV3-2) and TRBJ1-2, with TRBD1 as a possible D gene (5 bases). The germline V gene encodes CDR1 LGHDT and CDR2 YNNKEL (reference sequence). V lost 0 bases, J lost 6 bases, and 8 bases lay in between. The length of the CDR3 is 13 residues. CDR3 region: CASSQEWGDGYTF. The CDR3 DNA is TGTGCCAGCAGCCAAGAATGGGGGGATGGCTACACCTTC.

The chain uses TRBV5-1 and TRBJ1-1, with a possible D match to TRBD1 (5 bases). Germline V gene lookup returns CDR1 SGHRS and CDR2 YFSETQ. CDR3 length equals 13 residues. The V and J ends lost 0 bases and 7 bases respectively, with 10 bases between them. The CDR3 protein is CASSLADNHEAFF. The CDR3 nucleotides read TGCGCCAGCAGCTTGGCGGACAACCATGAAGCTTTCTTT.

The chain has TRBV5-1 and TRBJ2-3, with D hard to call. V was cut by 4 bases and J by 5 bases, with 14 bases left in between. Germline-derived CDR1 and CDR2 are SGHRS and YFSETQ. CDR3 length equals 14 residues. CDR3 DNA sequence: TGCGCCAGCAGCATTCAGCCTTCGGGAGATACGCAGTATTTT. The encoded protein is CASSIQPSGDTQYF.

The chain has TRBV11-2 and TRBJ1-2, with TRBD1 matching over 8 bases. Trimming removed 5 bases from V and 4 bases from J; junction bases left unmatched: 12. Germline V CDR1 and CDR2: SGHAT, FQNNGV. The CDR3 covers 16 residues. For the CDR3, the DNA is TGTGCCAGCAGCCCGTTGACGGGGGACAGGCTCTATGGCTACACCTTC. Translated, it gives CASSPLTGDRLYGYTF.

This clone showed up just once. This chain connects TRBV18 to TRBJ2-7; TRBD2 agrees at 10 bases. The CDR3 runs to 16 residues. Trimming at V came to 5 bases and at J to 5 bases, leaving 12 bases not matched to a gene. Germline V gives CDR1 KGHSH, CDR2 LQKENI. The CDR3: CASSANQLAGRNEQYF. The DNA for the CDR3 is TGTGCCAGCTCAGCGAATCAACTAGCGGGGCGCAACGAGCAGTACTTC.

The chain recombines TRBV6-2 or TRBV6-3 with TRBJ2-3; 16 bases line up with TRBD2. V lost 2 bases and J lost 2; bases outside the gene matches: 7. The CDR3 has 19 amino acids. Germline loops: CDR1 MNHEY, CDR2 SVGEGT. The DNA of the CDR3 is TGTGCCAGCAGTTACGGTGGGACTAGCGGGAGGGCCTTCACAGATACGCAGTATTTT. Its translation: CASSYGGTSGRAFTDTQYF.

This chain joins TRBV9 and TRBJ1-2; 9 bases map to TRBD1. V dropped 0 bases and J dropped 11; count of bases not matched to a gene: 5. Germline CDR1 SGDLS, CDR2 YYNGEE. This CDR3 is built from 13 residues. CDR3 in DNA: TGTGCCAGCAGCGTAGGGGGACAGGGCAAGTACACCTTC. It encodes CASSVGGQGKYTF.